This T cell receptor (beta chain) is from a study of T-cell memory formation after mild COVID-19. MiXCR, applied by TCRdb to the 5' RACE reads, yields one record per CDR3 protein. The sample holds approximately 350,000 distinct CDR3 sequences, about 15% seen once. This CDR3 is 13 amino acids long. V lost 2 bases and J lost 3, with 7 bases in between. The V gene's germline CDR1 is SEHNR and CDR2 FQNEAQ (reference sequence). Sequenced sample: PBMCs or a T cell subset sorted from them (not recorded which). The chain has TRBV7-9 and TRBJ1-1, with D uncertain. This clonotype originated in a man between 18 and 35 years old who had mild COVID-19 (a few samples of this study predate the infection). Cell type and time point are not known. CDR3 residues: CASSLWRDTEAFF. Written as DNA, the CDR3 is TGTGCCAGCAGCTTATGGAGGGACACTGAAGCTTTCTTT.